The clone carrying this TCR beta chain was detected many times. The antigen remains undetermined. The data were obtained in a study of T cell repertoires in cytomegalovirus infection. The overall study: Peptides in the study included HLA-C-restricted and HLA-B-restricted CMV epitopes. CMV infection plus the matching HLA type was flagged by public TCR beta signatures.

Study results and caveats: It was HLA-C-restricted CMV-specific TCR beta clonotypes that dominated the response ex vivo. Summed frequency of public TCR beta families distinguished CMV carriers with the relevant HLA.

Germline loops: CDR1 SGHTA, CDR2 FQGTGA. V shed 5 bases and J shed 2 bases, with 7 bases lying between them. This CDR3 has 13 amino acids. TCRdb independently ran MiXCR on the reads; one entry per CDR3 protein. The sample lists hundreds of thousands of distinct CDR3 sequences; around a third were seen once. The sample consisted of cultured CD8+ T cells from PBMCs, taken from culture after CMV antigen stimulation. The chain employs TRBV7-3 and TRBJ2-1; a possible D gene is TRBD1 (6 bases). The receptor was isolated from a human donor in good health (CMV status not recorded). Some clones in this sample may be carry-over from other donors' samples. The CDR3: CASSRDTYNEQFF. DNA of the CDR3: TGTGCCAGCAGCCGGGACACCTACAATGAGCAGTTCTTC. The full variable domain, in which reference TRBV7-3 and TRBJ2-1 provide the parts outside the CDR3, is GAGVSQTPSNKVTEKGKYVELRCDPISGHTALYWYRQSLGQGPEFLIYFQGTGAADDSGLPNDRFFAVRPEGSVSTLKIQRTERGDSAVYLCASSRDTYNEQFFGPGTRLTVL.